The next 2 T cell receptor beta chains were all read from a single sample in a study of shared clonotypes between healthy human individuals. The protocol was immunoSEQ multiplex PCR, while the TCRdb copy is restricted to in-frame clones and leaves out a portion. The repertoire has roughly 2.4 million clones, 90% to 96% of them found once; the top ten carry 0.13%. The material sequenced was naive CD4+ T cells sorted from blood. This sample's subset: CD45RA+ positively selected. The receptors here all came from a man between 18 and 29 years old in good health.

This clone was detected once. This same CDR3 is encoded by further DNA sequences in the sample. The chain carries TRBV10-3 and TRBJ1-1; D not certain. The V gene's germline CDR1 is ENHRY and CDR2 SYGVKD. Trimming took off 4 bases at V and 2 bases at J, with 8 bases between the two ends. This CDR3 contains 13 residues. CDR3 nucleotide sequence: TGTGCCATCAGTGGGTCGAGCAACACTGAAGCTTTCTTT. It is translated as CAISGSSNTEAFF.

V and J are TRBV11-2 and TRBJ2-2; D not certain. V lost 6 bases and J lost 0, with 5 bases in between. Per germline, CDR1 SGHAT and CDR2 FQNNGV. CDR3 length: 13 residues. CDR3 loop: CASRPPNTGELFF. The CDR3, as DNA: TGTGCCAGCAGACCCCCGAACACCGGGGAGCTGTTTTTT.